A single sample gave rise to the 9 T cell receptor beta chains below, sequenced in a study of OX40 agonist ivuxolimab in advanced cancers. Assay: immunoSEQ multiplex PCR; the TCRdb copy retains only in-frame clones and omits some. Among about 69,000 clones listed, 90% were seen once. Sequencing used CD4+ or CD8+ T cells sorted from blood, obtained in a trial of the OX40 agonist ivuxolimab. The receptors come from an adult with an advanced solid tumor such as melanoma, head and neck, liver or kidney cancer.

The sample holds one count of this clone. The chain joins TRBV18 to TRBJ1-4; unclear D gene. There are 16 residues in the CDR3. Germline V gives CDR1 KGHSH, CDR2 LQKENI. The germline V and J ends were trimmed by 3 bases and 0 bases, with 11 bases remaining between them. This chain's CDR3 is CASSPLGPATNEKLFF. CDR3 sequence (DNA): TGTGCCAGCTCACCTCTTGGACCTGCAACTAATGAAAAACTGTTTTTT.

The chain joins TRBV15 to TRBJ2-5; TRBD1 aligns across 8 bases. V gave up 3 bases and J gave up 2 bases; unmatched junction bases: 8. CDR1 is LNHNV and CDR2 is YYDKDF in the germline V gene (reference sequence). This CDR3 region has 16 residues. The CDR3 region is CATSSFTGGDQETQYF. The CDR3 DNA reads TGTGCCACCAGCAGTTTCACAGGGGGAGATCAAGAGACCCAGTACTTC.

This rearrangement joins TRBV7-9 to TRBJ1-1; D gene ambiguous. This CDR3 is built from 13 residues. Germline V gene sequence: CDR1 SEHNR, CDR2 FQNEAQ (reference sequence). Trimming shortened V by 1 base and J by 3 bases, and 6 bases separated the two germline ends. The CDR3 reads CASSLGVHTEAFF. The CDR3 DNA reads TGTGCCAGCAGCTTAGGGGTCCACACTGAAGCTTTCTTT.

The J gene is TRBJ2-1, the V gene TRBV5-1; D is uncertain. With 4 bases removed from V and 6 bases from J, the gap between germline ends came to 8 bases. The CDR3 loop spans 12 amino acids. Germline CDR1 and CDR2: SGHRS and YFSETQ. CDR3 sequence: CASSRDANEQFF. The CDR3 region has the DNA TGCGCCAGCAGCAGAGACGCCAATGAGCAGTTCTTC.

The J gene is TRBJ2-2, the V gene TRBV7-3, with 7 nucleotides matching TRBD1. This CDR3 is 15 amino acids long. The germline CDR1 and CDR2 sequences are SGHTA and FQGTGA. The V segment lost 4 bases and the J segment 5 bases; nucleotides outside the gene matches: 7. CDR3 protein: CASSSRQGVTGELFF. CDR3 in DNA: TGTGCCAGCAGCTCCCGACAGGGTGTAACCGGGGAGCTGTTTTTT.

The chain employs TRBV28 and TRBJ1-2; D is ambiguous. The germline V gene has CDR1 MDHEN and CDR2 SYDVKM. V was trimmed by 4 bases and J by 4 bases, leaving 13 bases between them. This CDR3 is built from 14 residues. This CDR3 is CASSSASPGYGYTF. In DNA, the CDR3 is TGTGCCAGCAGTTCCGCCAGTCCGGGCTATGGCTACACCTTC.

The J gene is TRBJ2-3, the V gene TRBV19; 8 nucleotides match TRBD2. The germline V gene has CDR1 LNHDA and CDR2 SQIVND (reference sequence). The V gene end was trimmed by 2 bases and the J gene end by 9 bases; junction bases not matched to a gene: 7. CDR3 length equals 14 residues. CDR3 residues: CASSISAGVGTQYF. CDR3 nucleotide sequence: TGTGCCAGTAGTATATCAGCGGGAGTCGGCACGCAGTATTTT.

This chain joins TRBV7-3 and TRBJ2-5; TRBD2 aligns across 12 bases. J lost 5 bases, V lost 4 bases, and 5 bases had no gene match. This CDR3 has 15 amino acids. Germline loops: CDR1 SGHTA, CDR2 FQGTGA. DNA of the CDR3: TGTGCCAGCAGCTCCCTAGCGGGAGGGCCGGAGACCCAGTACTTC. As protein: CASSSLAGGPETQYF.

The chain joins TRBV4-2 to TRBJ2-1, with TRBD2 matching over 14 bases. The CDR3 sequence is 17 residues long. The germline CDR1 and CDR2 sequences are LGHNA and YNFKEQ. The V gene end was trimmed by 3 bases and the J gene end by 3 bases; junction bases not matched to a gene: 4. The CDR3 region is CASSHLGLAGGYNEQFF. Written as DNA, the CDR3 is TGTGCCAGCAGCCACCTTGGACTAGCGGGAGGCTACAATGAGCAGTTCTTC.